The clone carrying this T cell receptor beta chain was observed at least ten times. Its antigen remains unknown. V dropped 7 bases and J dropped 4 bases, with 16 bases sitting between them. The CDR3 is 15 amino acids. Per germline, CDR1 KGHDR and CDR2 SFDVKD. This specimen comes from a study of read filtering for tumor transcriptome and immune sequencing. Study-wide results and limits: The CD138-negative fraction was mixed bone marrow immune cells, not pure T cells.

From approximately 430 ng of RNA, a library with molecular barcoded alpha/delta and beta/gamma adaptors was made. TCRdb passed the reads through MiXCR, listing each CDR3 protein once. Of some 19,000 distinct CDR3 sequences listed, approximately 20% are singletons. The clonotype originates from a donor aged 40 or over with multiple myeloma. V usage is TRBV24-1 and J usage is TRBJ2-1, with D unresolved. Input material: a population of CD138-negative cells sorted from bone marrow. The CDR3 coding sequence is TGTGCCACCAGCTACCCCCGAAGGGATTACAATGAGCAGTTCTTC. This translates into CATSYPRRDYNEQFF.